This T cell receptor beta chain was sequenced in a study of OX40 agonist ivuxolimab in advanced cancers. Points from the study as a whole: At 0.1 to 3.0 mg/kg and by week 6, clonal expansion occurred in CD4+ and CD8+ blood T cells.

Using immunoSEQ multiplex PCR, the repertoire was profiled, and TCRdb retains in-frame clones only, with some absent. The data contain about 77,000 clones, around 90% of them singletons. The germline gives CDR1 SGHTA, CDR2 FQGNSA. V was pared by 7 bases and J by 7 bases, with 18 bases of the junction left unmatched. CDR3 length: 16 amino acids. Details on this clone: Its antigen remains unidentified.

Blood specimens came from baseline, cycle 4 day 1, and cycle 7 day 1. V is TRBV7-2 and J is TRBJ1-2; 7 bases map to TRBD1. Sequenced here: CD4+ or CD8+ T cells sorted from blood, sampled in a trial of the OX40 agonist ivuxolimab. This clonotype was obtained from an adult with an advanced solid tumor such as melanoma, head and neck, liver or kidney cancer. The CDR3, as DNA: TGTGCCAGCACCTTCACACGGGACAGTAATCGCGGTGGCTACACCTTC. Its translation is CASTFTRDSNRGGYTF. The whole variable domain, filled in from reference TRBV7-2 and TRBJ1-2, reads GAGVSQSPSNKVTEKGKDVELRCDPISGHTALYWYRQSLGQGLEFLIYFQGNSAPDKSGLPSDRFSAERTGGSVSTLTIQRTQQEDSAVYLCASTFTRDSNRGGYTFGSGTRLTVV.